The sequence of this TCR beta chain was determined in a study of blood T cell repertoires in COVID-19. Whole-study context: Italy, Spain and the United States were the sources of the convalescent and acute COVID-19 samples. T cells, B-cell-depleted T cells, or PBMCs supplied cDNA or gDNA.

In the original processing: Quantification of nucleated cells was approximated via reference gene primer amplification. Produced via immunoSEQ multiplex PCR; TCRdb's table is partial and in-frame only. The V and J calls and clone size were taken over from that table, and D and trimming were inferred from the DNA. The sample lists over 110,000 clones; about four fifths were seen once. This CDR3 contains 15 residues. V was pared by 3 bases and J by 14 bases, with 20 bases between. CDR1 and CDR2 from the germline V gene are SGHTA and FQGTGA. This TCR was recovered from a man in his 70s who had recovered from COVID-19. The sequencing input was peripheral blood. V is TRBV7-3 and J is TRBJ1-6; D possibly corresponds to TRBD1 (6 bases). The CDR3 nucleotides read TGTGCCAGCAGCTTTGGAACAGGGAAGGGTTCGGCCCTCCACTTT. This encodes CASSFGTGKGSALHF. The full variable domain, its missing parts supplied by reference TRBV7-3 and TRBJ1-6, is GAGVSQTPSNKVTEKGKYVELRCDPISGHTALYWYRQSLGQGPEFLIYFQGTGAADDSGLPNDRFFAVRPEGSVSTLKIQRTERGDSAVYLCASSFGTGKGSALHFGNGTRLTVT.